The source of this T cell receptor (beta chain) is a study of T cell repertoires in cytomegalovirus infection. CDR1 is MNHEY, CDR2 SVGAGI, per germline. The ends were cut back, 6 bases at V and 4 bases at J, with 16 bases in the middle. The CDR3 has 15 residues. A single record per CDR3 protein comes from TCRdb applying MiXCR to the reads. The table records 450,000 to 550,000 distinct CDR3 sequences, roughly 43% of them present only once. This clonotype has just one count. Its antigen is undetermined. The chain combines TRBV6-5 with TRBJ2-1, with D possibly matching TRBD2 (7 bases). This clonotype was obtained from a human donor in good health (CMV status not recorded). Some clones in this sample may be carry-over from other donors' samples. The material sequenced was cultured PBMCs, taken from culture after CMV antigen stimulation. The CDR3 here is CASRLGGAGYNEQFF. As DNA, the CDR3 is TGTGCCAGCAGGTTGGGGGGGGCGGGGTACAATGAGCAGTTCTTC.